This TCR beta chain was profiled in a study of CXCR3-negative and CXCR3-positive naive CD8 T cells. Libraries were UMI-labeled 5' RACE TRB cDNA. One entry per CDR3 protein, without DNA, is what TCRdb gives after re-calling the 5' RACE reads. The table for this sample gives 50,000 to 65,000 distinct CDR3 sequences. Concerning this clonotype: Antigen unknown.

Study-wide points: The TRB CDR3s that CXCR3-positive naive cells carried were more hydrophobic than those of CXCR3-negative naive cells. The study found that naive CXCR3-negative and CXCR3-positive cells shared TRBV-TRBJ usage, while memory cells differed. Naive subsets did not differ in surface CD5, and the authors estimated TCR strength using properties of the TRB CDR3.

The CDR3 consists of 13 residues. Germline V lookup: CDR1 MGHDK, CDR2 SYGVNS. The TCR comes from a human donor in good health. Some clones in this sample may be carry-over from other donors' samples. The sample taken for sequencing was naive CXCR3+ CD8+ T cells from blood. Subset of the sample: CD45RO-CCR7+CD27+CD95- naive CD8+ T cells expressing CXCR3 (TNR3+). This chain uses TRBV25-1 with TRBJ1-3. The CDR3 loop reads CAGSLVTGNTIYF.